This T cell receptor (beta chain) originates from a study of T-cell memory formation after mild COVID-19. MiXCR, applied by TCRdb to the 5' RACE reads, yields one record per CDR3 protein. The sample includes about 430,000 distinct CDR3 sequences, about a sixth seen only once; the top ten take 20% to 25%. Points from the study as a whole: Later expanders leaned CD4+, whereas day 15 to 85 contracting clones were balanced CD4/CD8.

The CDR3 has 14 residues. CDR1 is SGHKS, CDR2 YYEKEE, per germline (reference sequence). Trimming shortened V by 0 bases and J by 5 bases, and 6 bases separated the two germline ends. Concerning this clonotype itself: The target antigen is unknown.

Sequencing input: PBMCs or a T cell subset sorted from them (not recorded which). The J gene is TRBJ2-6, the V gene TRBV5-5, with D hard to call. This TCR was sampled from a man between 18 and 29 years old who had mild COVID-19 (a few samples of this study predate the infection). Cell type and time point are not known. The CDR3 sequence: CASSLGEWANVLTF. DNA for the CDR3: TGTGCCAGCAGCTTGGGGGAATGGGCCAACGTCCTGACTTTC.